Detailed here is one TCR beta chain. This specimen belongs to a study of blood T cell repertoires in COVID-19. Under the authors' procedure: Quantification of nucleated cells was approximated via reference gene primer amplification. Libraries were prepared by immunoSEQ multiplex PCR; TCRdb keeps only in-frame clonotypes and omits some of them. V and J calls plus clone size are reproduced from that table; the DNA served to infer D and trimming. Of 150,000 to 200,000 clones in the sample, around four fifths were seen once. The specimen was peripheral blood. The TCR comes from a man in his sixties or seventies with acute or convalescent COVID-19.

The CDR3 here is CAIRDPGQGAYEQYF. The CDR3 DNA is TGTGCCATCAGAGATCCGGGACAGGGGGCCTACGAGCAGTACTTC. The V gene is TRBV10-3, the J gene TRBJ2-7; TRBD1 aligns across 11 bases. Germline V lookup: CDR1 ENHRY, CDR2 SYGVKD. V shed 6 bases, J shed 2 bases, and the junction held 6 bases outside the gene matches. The CDR3 is 15 amino acids.